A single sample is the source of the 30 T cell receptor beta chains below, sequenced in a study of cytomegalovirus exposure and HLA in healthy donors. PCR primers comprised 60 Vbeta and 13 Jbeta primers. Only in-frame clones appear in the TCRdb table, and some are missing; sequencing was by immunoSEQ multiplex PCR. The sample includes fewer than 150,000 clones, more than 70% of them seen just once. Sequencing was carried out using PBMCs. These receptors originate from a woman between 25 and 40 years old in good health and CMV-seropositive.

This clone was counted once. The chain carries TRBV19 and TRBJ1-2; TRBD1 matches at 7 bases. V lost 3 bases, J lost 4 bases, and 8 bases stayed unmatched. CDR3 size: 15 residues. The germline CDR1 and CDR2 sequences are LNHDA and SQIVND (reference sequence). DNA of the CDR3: TGTGCCAGTAGTATGGGACAGATCTTTTCCTATGGCTACACCTTC. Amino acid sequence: CASSMGQIFSYGYTF.

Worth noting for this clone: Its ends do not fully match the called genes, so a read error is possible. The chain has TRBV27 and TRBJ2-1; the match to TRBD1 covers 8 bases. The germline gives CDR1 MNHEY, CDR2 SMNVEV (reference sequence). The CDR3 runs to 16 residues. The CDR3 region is CASSVSGGETYNEQFF. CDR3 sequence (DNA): TGTGCCAGCAGTGTATCAGGGGGCGAGACCTACAATGAGCAGTTCTTC.

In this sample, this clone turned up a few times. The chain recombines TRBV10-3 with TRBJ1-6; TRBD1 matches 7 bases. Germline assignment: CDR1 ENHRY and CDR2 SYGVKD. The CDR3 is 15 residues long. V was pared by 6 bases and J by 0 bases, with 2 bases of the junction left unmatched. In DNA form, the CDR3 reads TGTGCCATCAGCCGGGACAGCTCCTATAATTCACCCCTCCACTTT. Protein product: CAISRDSSYNSPLHF.

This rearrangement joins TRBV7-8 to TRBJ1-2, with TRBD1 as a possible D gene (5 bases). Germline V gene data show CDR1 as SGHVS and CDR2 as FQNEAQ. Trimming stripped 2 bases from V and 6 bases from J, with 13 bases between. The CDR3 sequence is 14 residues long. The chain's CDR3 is CASSLIQALNGYTF. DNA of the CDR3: TGTGCCAGCAGCTTAATACAGGCTCTCAATGGCTACACCTTC.

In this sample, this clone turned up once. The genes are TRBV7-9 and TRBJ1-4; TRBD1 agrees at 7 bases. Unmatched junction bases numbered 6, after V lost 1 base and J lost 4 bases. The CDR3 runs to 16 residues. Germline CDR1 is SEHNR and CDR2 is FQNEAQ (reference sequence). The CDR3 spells CASSLEGDSLNEKLFF. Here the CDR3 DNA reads TGTGCCAGCAGCTTAGAGGGGGACAGTCTTAATGAAAAACTGTTTTTT.

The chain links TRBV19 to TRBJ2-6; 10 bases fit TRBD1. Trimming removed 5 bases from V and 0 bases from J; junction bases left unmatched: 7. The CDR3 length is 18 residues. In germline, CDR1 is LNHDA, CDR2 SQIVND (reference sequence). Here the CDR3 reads CASSARTGGFSGANVLTF. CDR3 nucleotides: TGTGCCAGTAGTGCCCGGACAGGGGGATTCTCTGGGGCCAACGTCCTGACTTTC. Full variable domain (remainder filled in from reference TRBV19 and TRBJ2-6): DGGITQSPKYLFRKEGQNVTLSCEQNLNHDAMYWYRQDPGQGLRLIYYSQIVNDFQKGDIAEGYSVSREKKESFPLTVTSAQKNPTAFYLCASSARTGGFSGANVLTFGAGSRLTVL.

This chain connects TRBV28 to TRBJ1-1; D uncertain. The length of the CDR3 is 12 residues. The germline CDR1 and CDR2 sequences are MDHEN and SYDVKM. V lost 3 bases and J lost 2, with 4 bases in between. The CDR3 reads CASSFLNTEAFF. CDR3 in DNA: TGTGCCAGCAGTTTTCTAAACACTGAAGCTTTCTTT.

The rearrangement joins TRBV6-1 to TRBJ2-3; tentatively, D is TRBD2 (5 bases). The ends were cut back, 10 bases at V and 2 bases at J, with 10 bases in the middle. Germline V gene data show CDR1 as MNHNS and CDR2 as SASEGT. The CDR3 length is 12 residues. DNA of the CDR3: TGTGCCACCGGGATTCTCACAGATACGCAGTATTTT. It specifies CATGILTDTQYF.

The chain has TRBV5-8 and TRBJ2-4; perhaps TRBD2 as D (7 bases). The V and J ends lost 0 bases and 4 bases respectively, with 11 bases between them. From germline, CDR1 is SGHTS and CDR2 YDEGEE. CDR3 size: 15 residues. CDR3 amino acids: CASSLARGRKNIQYF. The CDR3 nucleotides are TGTGCCAGCAGCTTGGCGCGGGGGCGTAAAAACATTCAGTACTTC.

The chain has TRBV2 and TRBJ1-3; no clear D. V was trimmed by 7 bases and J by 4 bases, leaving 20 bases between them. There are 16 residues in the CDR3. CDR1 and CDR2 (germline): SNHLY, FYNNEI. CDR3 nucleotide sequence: TGTGCCAGCACTCCGTCACGGGTCCTCTCCGGAAACACCATATATTTT. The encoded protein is CASTPSRVLSGNTIYF. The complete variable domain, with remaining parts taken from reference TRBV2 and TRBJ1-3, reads EPEVTQTPSHQVTQMGQEVILRCVPISNHLYFYWYRQILGQKVEFLVSFYNNEISEKSEIFDDQFSVERPDGSNFTLKIRSTKLEDSAMYFCASTPSRVLSGNTIYFGEGSWLTVV.

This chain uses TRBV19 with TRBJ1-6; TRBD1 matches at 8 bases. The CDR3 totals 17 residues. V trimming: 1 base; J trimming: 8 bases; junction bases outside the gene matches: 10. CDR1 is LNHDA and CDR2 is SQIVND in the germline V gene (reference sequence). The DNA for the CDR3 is TGTGCCAGTAGTATAGCTGAAGGACAGGGTGATTATTCACCCCTCCACTTT. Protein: CASSIAEGQGDYSPLHF. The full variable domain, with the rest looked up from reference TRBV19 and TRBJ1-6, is DGGITQSPKYLFRKEGQNVTLSCEQNLNHDAMYWYRQDPGQGLRLIYYSQIVNDFQKGDIAEGYSVSREKKESFPLTVTSAQKNPTAFYLCASSIAEGQGDYSPLHFGNGTRLTVT.

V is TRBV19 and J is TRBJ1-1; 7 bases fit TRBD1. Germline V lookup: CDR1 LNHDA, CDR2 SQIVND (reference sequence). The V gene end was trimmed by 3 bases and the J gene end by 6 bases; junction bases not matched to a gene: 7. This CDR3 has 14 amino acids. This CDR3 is CASSIPQGVAEAFF. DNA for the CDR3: TGTGCCAGTAGTATCCCGCAGGGGGTGGCTGAAGCTTTCTTT.

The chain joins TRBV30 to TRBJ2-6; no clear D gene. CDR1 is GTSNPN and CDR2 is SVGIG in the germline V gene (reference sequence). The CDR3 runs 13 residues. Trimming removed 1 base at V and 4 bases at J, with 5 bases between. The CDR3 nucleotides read TGTGCCTGGAGTGCAGGAGGGGCCAACGTCCTGACTTTC. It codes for CAWSAGGANVLTF.

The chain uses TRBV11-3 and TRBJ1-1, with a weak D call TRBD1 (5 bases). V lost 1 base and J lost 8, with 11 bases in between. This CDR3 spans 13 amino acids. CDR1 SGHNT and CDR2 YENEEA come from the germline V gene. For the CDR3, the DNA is TGTGCCAGCAGCTTAGGAATGGGGGGGGAAGCTTTCTTT. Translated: CASSLGMGGEAFF. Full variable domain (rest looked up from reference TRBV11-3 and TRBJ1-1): EAGVVQSPRYKIIEKKQPVAFWCNPISGHNTLYWYLQNLGQGPELLIRYENEEAVDDSQLPKDRFSAERLKGVDSTLKIQPAELGDSAVYLCASSLGMGGEAFFGQGTRLTVV.

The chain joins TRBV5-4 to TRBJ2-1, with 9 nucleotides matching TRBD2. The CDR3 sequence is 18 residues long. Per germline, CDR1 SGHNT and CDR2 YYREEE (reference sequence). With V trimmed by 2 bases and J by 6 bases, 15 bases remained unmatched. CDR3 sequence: CASSLGGQAGGVGNEQFF. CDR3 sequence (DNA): TGTGCCAGCAGCTTAGGTGGTCAGGCGGGAGGGGTCGGCAATGAGCAGTTCTTC.

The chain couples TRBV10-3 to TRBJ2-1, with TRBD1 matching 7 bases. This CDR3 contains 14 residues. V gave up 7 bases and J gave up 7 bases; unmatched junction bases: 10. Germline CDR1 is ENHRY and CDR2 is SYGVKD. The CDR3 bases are TGTGCCATCACCGACAGGGTGGGATGGAATGAGCAGTTCTTC. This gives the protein CAITDRVGWNEQFF.

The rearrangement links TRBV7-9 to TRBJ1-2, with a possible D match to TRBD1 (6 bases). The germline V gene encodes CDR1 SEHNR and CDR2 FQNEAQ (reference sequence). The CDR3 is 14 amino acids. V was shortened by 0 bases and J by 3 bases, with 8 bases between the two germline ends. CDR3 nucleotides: TGTGCCAGCAGCTTAGCGCCAGGGGACTATGGCTACACCTTC. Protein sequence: CASSLAPGDYGYTF.

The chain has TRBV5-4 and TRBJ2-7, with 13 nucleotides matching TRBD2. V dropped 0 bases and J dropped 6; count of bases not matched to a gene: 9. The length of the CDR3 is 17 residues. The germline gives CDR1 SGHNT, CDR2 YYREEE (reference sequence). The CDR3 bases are TGTGCCAGCAGCTTGGCCCTTGGGACTAGCGGGGTGGGCGAGCAGTACTTC. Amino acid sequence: CASSLALGTSGVGEQYF.

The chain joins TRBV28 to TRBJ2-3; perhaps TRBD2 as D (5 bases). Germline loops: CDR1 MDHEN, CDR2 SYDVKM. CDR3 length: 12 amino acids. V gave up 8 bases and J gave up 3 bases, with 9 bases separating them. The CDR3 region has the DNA TGTGCCAGCGCCACGGGGACAGATACGCAGTATTTT. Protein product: CASATGTDTQYF.

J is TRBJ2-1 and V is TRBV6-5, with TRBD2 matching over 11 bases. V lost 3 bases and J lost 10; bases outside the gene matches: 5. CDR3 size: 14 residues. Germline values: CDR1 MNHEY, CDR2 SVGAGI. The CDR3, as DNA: TGTGCCAGCAGTTATAGCGGGGGGGCGGGCGAGCAGTTCTTC. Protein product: CASSYSGGAGEQFF.

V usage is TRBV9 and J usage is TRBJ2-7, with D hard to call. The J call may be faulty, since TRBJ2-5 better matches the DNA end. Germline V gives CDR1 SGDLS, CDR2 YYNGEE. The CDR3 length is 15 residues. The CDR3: CASSPTPRPWETQYF. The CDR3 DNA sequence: TGTGCCAGCAGCCCGACACCAAGACCCTGGGAGACCCAGTACTTC.

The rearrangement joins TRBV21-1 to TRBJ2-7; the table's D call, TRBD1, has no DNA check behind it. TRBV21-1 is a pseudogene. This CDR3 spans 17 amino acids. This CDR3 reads CASSKGPLDRTAYEQYF. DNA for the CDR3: TGTGCCAGCAGCAAAGGCCCCCTCGACAGGACCGCCTACGAGCAGTACTTC.

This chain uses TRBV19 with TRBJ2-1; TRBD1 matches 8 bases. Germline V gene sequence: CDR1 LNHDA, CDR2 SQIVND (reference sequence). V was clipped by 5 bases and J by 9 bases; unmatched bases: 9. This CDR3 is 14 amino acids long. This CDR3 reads CASSRIDDRGEQFF. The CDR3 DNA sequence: TGTGCCAGTAGTCGGATAGATGACAGGGGTGAGCAGTTCTTC.

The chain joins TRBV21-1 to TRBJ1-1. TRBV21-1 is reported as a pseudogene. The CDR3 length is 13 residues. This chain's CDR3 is CASSRSGLTEAFF. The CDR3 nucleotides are TGTGCCAGCAGCCGATCAGGACTCACTGAAGCTTTCTTT.

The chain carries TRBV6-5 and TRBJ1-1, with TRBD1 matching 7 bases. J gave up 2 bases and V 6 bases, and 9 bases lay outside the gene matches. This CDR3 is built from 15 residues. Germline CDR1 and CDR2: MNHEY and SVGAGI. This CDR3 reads CASSLAGTANTEAFF. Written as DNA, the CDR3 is TGTGCCAGCAGCCTTGCCGGGACAGCTAACACTGAAGCTTTCTTT.

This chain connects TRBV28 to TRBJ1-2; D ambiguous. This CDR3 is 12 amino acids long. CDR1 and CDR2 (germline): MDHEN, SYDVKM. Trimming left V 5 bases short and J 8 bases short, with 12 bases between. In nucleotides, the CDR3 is TGTGCCAGCAGTCCCCCTTGGCAGGGCTACACCTTC. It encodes CASSPPWQGYTF.

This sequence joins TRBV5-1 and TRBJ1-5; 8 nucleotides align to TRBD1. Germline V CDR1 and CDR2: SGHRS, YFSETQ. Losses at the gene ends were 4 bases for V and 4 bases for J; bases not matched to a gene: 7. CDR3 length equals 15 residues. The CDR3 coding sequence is TGCGCCAGCAGCCAGACAGGGGAGAAAAATCAGCCCCAGCATTTT. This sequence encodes CASSQTGEKNQPQHF.

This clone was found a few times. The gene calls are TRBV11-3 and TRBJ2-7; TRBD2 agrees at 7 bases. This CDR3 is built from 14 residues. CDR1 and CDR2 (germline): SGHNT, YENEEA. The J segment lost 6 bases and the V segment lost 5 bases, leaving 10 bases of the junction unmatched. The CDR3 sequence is CASSTTGGLGEQYF. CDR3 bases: TGTGCCAGCAGCACCACGGGAGGTCTGGGCGAGCAGTACTTC. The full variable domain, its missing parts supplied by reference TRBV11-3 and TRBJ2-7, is EAGVVQSPRYKIIEKKQPVAFWCNPISGHNTLYWYLQNLGQGPELLIRYENEEAVDDSQLPKDRFSAERLKGVDSTLKIQPAELGDSAVYLCASSTTGGLGEQYFGPGTRLTVT.

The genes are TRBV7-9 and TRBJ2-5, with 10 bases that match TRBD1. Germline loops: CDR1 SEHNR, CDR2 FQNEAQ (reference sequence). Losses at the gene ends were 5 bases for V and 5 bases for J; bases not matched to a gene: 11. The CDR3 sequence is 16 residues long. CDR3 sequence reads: CASSLPSGTGVETQYF. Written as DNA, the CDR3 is TGTGCCAGCAGCCTCCCCTCCGGGACAGGGGTCGAGACCCAGTACTTC.

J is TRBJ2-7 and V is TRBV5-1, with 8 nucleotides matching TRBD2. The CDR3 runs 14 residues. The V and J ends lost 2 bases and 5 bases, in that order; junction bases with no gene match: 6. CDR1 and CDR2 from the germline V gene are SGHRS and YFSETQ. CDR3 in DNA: TGCGCCAGCAGCTTTGGGGGACTAGGGGACGAGCAGTACTTC. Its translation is CASSFGGLGDEQYF.